The entry below gives a single T cell receptor beta chain sequence along with its context. The source of the sample is a study of OX40 agonist ivuxolimab in advanced cancers. Overall study context: Among those enrolled, mean age was approximately 62 years (range 23 to 79) and 75% to 90% were male.

The CDR3 consists of 19 residues. Germline CDR1 reads MDHEN; CDR2 reads SYDVKM. V lost 2 bases, J lost 1 base, and 10 bases stayed unmatched. The assay was immunoSEQ multiplex PCR, and TCRdb's table has in-frame clones only and misses some. The table shows 72,000 or so clones, with about 86% occurring only once. Here the sequenced sample was CD4+ or CD8+ T cells sorted from blood, taken in a trial of the OX40 agonist ivuxolimab. This sequence joins TRBV28 and TRBJ2-6; TRBD1 matches at 8 bases. This clonotype was sampled from an adult with an advanced solid tumor such as melanoma, head and neck, liver or kidney cancer. CDR3 DNA sequence: TGTGCCAGCAGTTTAAACGTCTTGACAGGGGCTTCTGGGGCCAACGTCCTGACTTTC. Its translation is CASSLNVLTGASGANVLTF. The full variable domain, rest sourced from reference TRBV28 and TRBJ2-6, is DVKVTQSSRYLVKRTGEKVFLECVQDMDHENMFWYRQDPGLGLRLIYFSYDVKMKEKGDIPEGYSVSREKKERFSLILESASTNQTSMYLCASSLNVLTGASGANVLTFGAGSRLTVL.